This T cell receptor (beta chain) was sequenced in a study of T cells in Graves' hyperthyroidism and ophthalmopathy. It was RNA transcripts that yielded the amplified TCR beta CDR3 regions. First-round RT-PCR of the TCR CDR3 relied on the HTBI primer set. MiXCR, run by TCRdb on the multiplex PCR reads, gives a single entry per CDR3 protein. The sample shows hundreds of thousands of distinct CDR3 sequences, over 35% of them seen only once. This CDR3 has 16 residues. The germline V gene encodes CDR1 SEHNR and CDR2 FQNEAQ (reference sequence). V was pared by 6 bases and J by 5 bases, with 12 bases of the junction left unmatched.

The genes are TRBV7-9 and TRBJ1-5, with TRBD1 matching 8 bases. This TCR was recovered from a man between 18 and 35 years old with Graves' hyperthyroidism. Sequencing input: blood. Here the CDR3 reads CASSPGQGIRDQPQHF. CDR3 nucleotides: TGTGCCAGCAGTCCCGGACAGGGTATAAGGGATCAGCCCCAGCATTTT.